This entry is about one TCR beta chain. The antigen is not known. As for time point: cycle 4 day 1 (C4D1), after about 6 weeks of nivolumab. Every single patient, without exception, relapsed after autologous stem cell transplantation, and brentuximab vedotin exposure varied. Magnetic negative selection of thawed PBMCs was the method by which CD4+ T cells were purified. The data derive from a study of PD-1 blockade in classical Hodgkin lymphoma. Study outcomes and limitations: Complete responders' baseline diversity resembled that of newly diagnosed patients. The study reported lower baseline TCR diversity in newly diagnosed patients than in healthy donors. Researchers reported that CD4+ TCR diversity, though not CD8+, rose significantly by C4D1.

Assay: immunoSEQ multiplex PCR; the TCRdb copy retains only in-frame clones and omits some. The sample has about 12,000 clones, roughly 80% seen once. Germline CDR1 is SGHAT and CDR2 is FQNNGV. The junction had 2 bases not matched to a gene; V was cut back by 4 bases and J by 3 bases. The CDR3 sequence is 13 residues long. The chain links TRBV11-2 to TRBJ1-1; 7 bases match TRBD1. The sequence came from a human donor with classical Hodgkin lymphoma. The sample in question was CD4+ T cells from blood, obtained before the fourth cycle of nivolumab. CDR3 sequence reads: CASSWDSYTEAFF. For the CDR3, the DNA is TGTGCCAGCAGCTGGGACAGTTACACTGAAGCTTTCTTT.